Sequencing of this T cell receptor (beta chain) was carried out in a study of identical twins. This clonotype was seen only a few times. What it binds is unknown. TCRdb itself ran the 5' RACE reads through MiXCR, one entry per CDR3 protein. The table shows hundreds of thousands of distinct CDR3 sequences, with 18% occurring only once. General observations from the study: Analyses of zero insertions could, in part, be confounded by invariant MAIT and iNKT cells. Monozygotic twin pairs showed more out-of-frame TCR alpha sharing than models estimated.

V shed 7 bases and J 5 bases; nucleotides not matched to a gene: 9. The CDR3 totals 15 residues. Germline V lookup: CDR1 MNHEY, CDR2 SMNVEV (reference sequence). This sample was also put to use in a study of T cells expressing NK-cell markers.

The receptor comes from a woman in her late teens or twenties in good health. The gene calls are TRBV27 and TRBJ2-3; 10 bases line up with TRBD2. Sequencing was performed on PBMCs. This chain's CDR3 is CASTWLAGVLDTQYF. CDR3 sequence (DNA): TGTGCCAGCACTTGGCTAGCGGGAGTGCTAGATACGCAGTATTTT.